The entry that follows covers one T cell receptor beta chain sequence. Only one count was recorded for this clone. Its recognized antigen is unknown. The record has no base qualities; no much larger clone is one base away. The library was built by means of the immunoSEQ multiplex PCR assay. TCRdb's version of the immuneACCESS table is confined to in-frame rearrangements and falls short of the full clone set. An unresolved V gene accounts for under half of the shortfall where checked; the remainder is of unknown origin. Present in this sample are 60,000 or so clones, 80% to 95% of which were seen just once. Jointly, the top ten make up approximately 2.3% of the sample. This sample was included in a study of T cell changes during pregnancy in multiple sclerosis (dated by TCRdb to the late 2010s). Concerning the study at large: The study examined how the T cell repertoire changed over the course of pregnancy in women with multiple sclerosis.

The junction shows trimming of 3 bases on V and 0 bases on J, plus 14 bases between the germline ends. CDR3 length: 16 amino acids, cysteine to phenylalanine. Only the CDR3 DNA stays, 48 bases, in frame from base 1. The germline V gene (reference sequence) specifies LNHDA as CDR1 and SQIVND as CDR2. This TCR was recovered from a female donor in good health, enrolled as a control in a pregnancy study. Specimen: peripheral blood, collected in the second trimester of pregnancy. This sequence uses TRBV19 and TRBJ1-1; a weak D assignment points to TRBD1 (5 bases agree). The CDR3 region reads CASSILFGGMNTEAFF. The sequenced DNA is TGTGCCAGTAGTATTCTCTTCGGGGGGATGAACACTGAAGCTTTCTTT.